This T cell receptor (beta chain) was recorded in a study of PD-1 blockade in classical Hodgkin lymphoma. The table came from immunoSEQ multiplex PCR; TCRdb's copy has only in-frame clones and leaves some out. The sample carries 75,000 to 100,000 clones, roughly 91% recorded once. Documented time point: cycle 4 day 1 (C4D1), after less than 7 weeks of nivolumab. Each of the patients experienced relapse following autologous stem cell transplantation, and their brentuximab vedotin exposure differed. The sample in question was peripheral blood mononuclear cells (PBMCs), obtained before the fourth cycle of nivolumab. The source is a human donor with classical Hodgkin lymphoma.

As DNA, the CDR3 is TGTGCCAGCAGCGCCAGAGGGAGAGAGGGCACAGATACGCAGTATTTT. It yields the protein CASSARGREGTDTQYF. The rearrangement uses TRBV9 and TRBJ2-3; D may be TRBD2 (5 bases). CDR1 is SGDLS, CDR2 YYNGEE, per germline. The CDR3 sequence is 16 residues long. V was trimmed by 3 bases and J by 1 base, leaving 15 bases between them.